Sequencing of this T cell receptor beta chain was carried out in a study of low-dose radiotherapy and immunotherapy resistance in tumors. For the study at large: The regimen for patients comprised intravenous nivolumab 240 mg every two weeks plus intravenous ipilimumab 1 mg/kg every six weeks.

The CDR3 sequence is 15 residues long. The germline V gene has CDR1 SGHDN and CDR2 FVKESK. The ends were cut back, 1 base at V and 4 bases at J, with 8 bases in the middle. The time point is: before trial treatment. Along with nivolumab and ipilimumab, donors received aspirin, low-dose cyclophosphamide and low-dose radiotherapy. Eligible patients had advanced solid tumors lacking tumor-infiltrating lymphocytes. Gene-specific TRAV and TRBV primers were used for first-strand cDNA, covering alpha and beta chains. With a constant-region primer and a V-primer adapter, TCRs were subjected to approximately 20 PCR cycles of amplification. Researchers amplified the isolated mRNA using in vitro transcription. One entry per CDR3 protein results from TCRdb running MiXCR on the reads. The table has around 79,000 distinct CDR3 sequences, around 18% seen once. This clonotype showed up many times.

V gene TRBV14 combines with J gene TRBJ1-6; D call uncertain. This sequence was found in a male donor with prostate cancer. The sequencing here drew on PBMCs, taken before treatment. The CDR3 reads CASSQVQPYNSPLHF. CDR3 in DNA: TGTGCCAGCAGCCAAGTCCAGCCATATAATTCACCCCTCCACTTT.